The following is a T cell receptor (beta chain) sequence with its context. Its antigen is currently not known. No much larger clone is present one base from it, and per-base qualities are unavailable. CDR1 and CDR2 are read off the germline V gene as SGHTA and FQGNSA. From cysteine to phenylalanine, the CDR3 is 14 amino acids long. Only the CDR3 DNA stays, 42 bases, in frame from base 1. The V and J ends are trimmed by 3 bases and 10 bases, leaving 15 bases between them. Library prep was done by 5' RACE. A second about 7 to 12 cycle PCR used a sample-barcoded 5' primer and a J-beta primer mix. A template-switch 5' adaptor carrying 12 random nucleotides introduced a unique molecular identifier onto each TCR beta cDNA molecule. Each sample yielded at least 2.5 million CDR3-containing paired-end reads. First-strand cDNA synthesis was performed from all RNA using the Mint cDNA synthesis kit, with priming by a TRBC-specific oligonucleotide. After uracil-DNA glycosylase treatment, a first 18-cycle PCR used universal primers M1SS and BC2_uni_R on all cDNA. Per the source publication's procedure: Each sample was normalized by randomly selecting 1 million high-quality reads, each carrying a distinct molecular identifier. Instead of being binned into consensus sequences, reads that shared molecular identifiers were thrown out. MiTCR, set to a Q25 quality threshold and the strictest error-elimination algorithm, was used for CDR3 identification, clonotype clustering and error correction. A nonparametric unseen species model with Euler transformation was used to estimate lower-bound total TCR beta diversity. The public reads were reprocessed in TCRdb via fastp at Q25 and MiXCR, keeping in-frame beta chains. CDR3 protein sequences are deduplicated, and each keeps its most common genes and DNA. TCRdb assigned the V and J calls; the authors' analysis was not used. Recorded for this sample are 1.8 million or so distinct CDR3 sequences; roughly 43% of them occurred a single time. The ten largest make up 20% to 25% of the sample.

The sample is drawn from a study of blood T cells in healthy people across ages (dated by TCRdb to the mid-2010s). Concerning the study at large: In model experiments, roughly one uniquely barcoded TCR beta cDNA molecule per two T cells was captured by template switching. The donors were split into four age groups: young (average around 16 years), middle-aged (roughly 42), aged (62) and long-lived (roughly 77). To avoid experimental bias, donors of different ages were distributed randomly across sequencing lanes. For two donors (one aged 18 to 29 and one aged 80 or older), the study analyzed two additional independent replicas of 1 million unique cDNA reads from the same blood draw. The study measured age-related changes in TCR beta repertoire diversity using deep sequencing normalized with unique cDNA molecular identifiers. What the study reported, not specific to this receptor: As age increased, observed TCR beta diversity per million T cells dropped in a roughly linear way, and a significant reduction was already evident by age about 40. Donor CMV infection status was unknown, potentially confounding age-related changes in expanded clonotypes. Estimates of total diversity based on one million sequenced T cells were considered lower bounds and underestimates. Compared with the aged group, the long-lived group had more naive CD4+ T cells, fewer expanded clones and increased TCR diversity, a pattern suggesting age selection. Bulk unsorted PBMC profiling prevented conclusive comparison of naive and antigen-experienced compartments. Observed TCR beta diversity correlated strongly with the percentage of naive T cells measured by flow cytometry.

Donors were a few dozen systemically healthy Caucasian individuals from Russia aged roughly 6 to 90 years. Each donor gave roughly 11 milliliters of peripheral blood, drawn into EDTA-treated Vacutainer tubes. Ficoll-Paque density-gradient centrifugation was used to isolate PBMCs, with at least 7 million per sample. Total RNA was extracted from PBMCs with Trizol reagent, with at least 6 micrograms obtained per sample. The percentages of naive CD45RAhigh/CD27high T cells were determined by flow cytometry on a PBMC aliquot from every donor. Sequenced input: blood. The receptor's source is a human donor in good health. This receptor chain uses TRBV7-2 and TRBJ1-4, with the D gene not clear enough to name. The CDR3: CASSFFSDSGKLFF. In nucleotides, the sequence is TGTGCCAGCAGCTTTTTTTCGGACTCGGGAAAACTGTTTTTT.